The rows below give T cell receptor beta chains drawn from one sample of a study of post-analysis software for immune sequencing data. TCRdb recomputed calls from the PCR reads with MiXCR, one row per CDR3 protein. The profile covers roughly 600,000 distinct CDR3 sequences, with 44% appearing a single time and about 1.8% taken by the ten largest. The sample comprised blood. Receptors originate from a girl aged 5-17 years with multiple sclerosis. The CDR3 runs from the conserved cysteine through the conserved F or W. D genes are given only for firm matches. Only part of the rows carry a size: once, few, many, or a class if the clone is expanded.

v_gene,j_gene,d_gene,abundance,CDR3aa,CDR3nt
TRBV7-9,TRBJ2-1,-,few,CASREQGRNEQFF,TGTGCCAGCAGGGAACAGGGGAGGAATGAGCAGTTCTTC
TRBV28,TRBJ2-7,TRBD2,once,CASTTVTSGRAYEQYF,TGTGCCAGCACTACGGTGACTAGCGGGAGGGCCTACGAGCAGTACTTC
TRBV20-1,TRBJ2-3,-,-,CSARVATSTDTQYF,TGCAGTGCTAGAGTAGCGACTAGCACAGATACGCAGTATTTT
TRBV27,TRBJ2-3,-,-,CASRMDVTDTQYF,TGTGCCAGCCGGATGGACGTAACAGATACGCAGTATTTT
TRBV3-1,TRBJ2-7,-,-,CASSPTVVGDEQYF,TGTGCCAGCAGCCCAACCGTTGTGGGAGACGAGCAGTACTTC
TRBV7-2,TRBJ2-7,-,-,CASSFGRESYERYF,TGTGCCAGCAGCTTCGGCAGGGAATCCTACGAGCGGTACTTC
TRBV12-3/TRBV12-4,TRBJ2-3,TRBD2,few,CASSLALAGSIDTQYF,TGTGCCAGCAGTTTAGCCCTAGCGGGAAGCATCGATACGCAGTATTTT
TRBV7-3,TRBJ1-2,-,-,CASSQRPGPYGYTF,TGTGCCAGCAGCCAAAGGCCCGGGCCCTATGGCTACACCTTC
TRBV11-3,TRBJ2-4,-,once,CASRGQQGNIQYF,TGTGCCAGCCGTGGACAGCAGGGAAACATTCAGTACTTC
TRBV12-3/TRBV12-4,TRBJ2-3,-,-,CASSFRGQTTDTQYF,TGTGCCAGCAGTTTTAGGGGCCAAACCACAGATACGCAGTATTTT
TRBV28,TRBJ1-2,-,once,CASRRTAANYGYTF,TGTGCCAGCAGGCGGACAGCAGCTAACTATGGCTACACCTTC
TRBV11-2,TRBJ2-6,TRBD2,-,CASRTLGGGAGANVLTF,TGTGCCAGCCGCACTTTAGGTGGGGGGGCTGGGGCCAACGTCCTGACTTTC
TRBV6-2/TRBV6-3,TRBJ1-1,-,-,CASSYSGGWGRESNTEAFF,TGTGCCAGCAGTTACTCGGGGGGTTGGGGGCGAGAGAGTAACACTGAAGCTTTCTTT
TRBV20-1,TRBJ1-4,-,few,CSASGGGREKLFF,TGCAGTGCTAGCGGAGGGGGGCGCGAAAAACTGTTTTTT
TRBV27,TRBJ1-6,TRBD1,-,CASSFREGAGTYSPLHF,TGTGCCAGCAGTTTTCGCGAGGGGGCAGGGACCTATTCACCCCTCCACTTT
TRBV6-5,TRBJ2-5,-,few,CASSARGGPGETQYF,TGTGCCAGCAGTGCCAGAGGGGGGCCAGGAGAGACCCAGTACTTC
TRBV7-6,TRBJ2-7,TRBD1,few,CASSLNPGQGSYEQYF,TGTGCCAGCAGCTTAAACCCGGGACAGGGGTCATACGAGCAGTACTTC
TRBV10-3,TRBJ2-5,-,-,CAISAQPDSQETQYF,TGTGCCATCAGTGCTCAGCCTGACTCCCAAGAGACCCAGTACTTC
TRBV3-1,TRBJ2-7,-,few,CASSQDRTGFSRYEQYF,TGTGCCAGCAGCCAAGATAGAACTGGATTCAGTCGGTACGAGCAGTACTTC
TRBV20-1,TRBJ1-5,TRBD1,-,CSAGKTGSNPPQHF,TGCAGTGCCGGAAAGACAGGGAGCAATCCGCCCCAGCATTTT
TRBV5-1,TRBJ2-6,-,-,CASSFGRNSGANVLTF,TGCGCCAGCAGCTTCGGACGGAACTCTGGGGCCAACGTCCTGACTTTC
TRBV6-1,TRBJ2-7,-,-,CASRETGTWSRLGTYF,TGTGCCAGCAGGGAGACCGGGACTTGGTCTCGCCTCGGCACGTACTTC
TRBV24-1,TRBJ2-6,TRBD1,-,CATSSMTGGTGANVLTF,TGTGCCACCAGTAGCATGACAGGGGGCACTGGGGCCAACGTCCTGACTTTC
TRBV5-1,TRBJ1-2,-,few,CASSPDTGYGYTF,TGCGCCAGCAGCCCGGACACGGGGTATGGCTACACCTTC
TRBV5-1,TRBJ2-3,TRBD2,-,CASSPREGHYNNAQYF,TGCGCCAGCAGTCCCCGGGAGGGACACTATAATAACGCTCAGTATTTT
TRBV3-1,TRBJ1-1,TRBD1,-,CASTKAVQGTEAFF,TGTGCCAGCACCAAAGCAGTACAGGGGACCGAAGCTTTCTTT
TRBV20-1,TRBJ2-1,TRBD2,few,CSARVAGTYNEQFF,TGCAGTGCTCGTGTAGCGGGGACCTACAATGAGCAGTTCTTC